Each of the 4 T cell receptor beta chains below was sequenced from the same sample in a study of patients and donors after allogeneic stem cell transplantation. TCRdb redid the calling of the RT-PCR reads with MiXCR, one entry per CDR3 protein. The data hold roughly 880,000 distinct CDR3 sequences, with over 15% observed a single time. The source material was blood, either unsorted or a sorted T cell fraction (not recorded which). The receptors come from a human donor who was either an allogeneic HSCT recipient or a stem cell or donor lymphocyte infusion donor (not recorded which). It is not recorded whose cells these are; they may come from a transplant donor.

The V gene is TRBV5-4, the J gene TRBJ1-2; no definite D call. The germline V and J ends were trimmed by 0 bases and 3 bases, with 15 bases remaining between them. This CDR3 has 16 residues. In germline, CDR1 is SGHNT, CDR2 YYREEE (reference sequence). CDR3 DNA: TGTGCCAGCAGCTTGGGGGATGGGTTAGGTGACTATGGCTACACCTTC. Protein sequence: CASSLGDGLGDYGYTF.

This clonotype was recorded a few times. The chain joins TRBV7-9 to TRBJ2-3; D is unresolved. The CDR3 is 16 residues long. Germline V gene sequence: CDR1 SEHNR, CDR2 FQNEAQ (reference sequence). Trimming cost V 3 bases and J 4 bases, with 17 bases left between them. The CDR3 loop reads CASSFQLALRSDTQYF. In DNA form, the CDR3 reads TGTGCCAGCAGCTTTCAATTGGCTCTTCGGTCAGATACGCAGTATTTT.

The V gene is TRBV20-1, the J gene TRBJ1-4, with 7 bases lining up with TRBD1. The junction had 3 bases not matched to a gene; V was cut back by 0 bases and J by 8 bases. Germline V gene lookup returns CDR1 DFQATT and CDR2 SNEGSKA (reference sequence). This CDR3 has 13 residues. The CDR3 loop reads CSAREPRGEKLFF. As DNA, the CDR3 is TGCAGTGCTAGAGAACCCAGGGGGGAAAAACTGTTTTTT.

This clonotype has only a few counts. CDR3 nucleotides: TGTGCCAGCACCGCGAAAAGCTCTGGAAACACCATATATTTT. Its translation: CASTAKSSGNTIYF. The J gene is TRBJ1-3, the V gene TRBV21-1. TRBV21-1 is a known pseudogene. The CDR3 loop spans 14 amino acids.